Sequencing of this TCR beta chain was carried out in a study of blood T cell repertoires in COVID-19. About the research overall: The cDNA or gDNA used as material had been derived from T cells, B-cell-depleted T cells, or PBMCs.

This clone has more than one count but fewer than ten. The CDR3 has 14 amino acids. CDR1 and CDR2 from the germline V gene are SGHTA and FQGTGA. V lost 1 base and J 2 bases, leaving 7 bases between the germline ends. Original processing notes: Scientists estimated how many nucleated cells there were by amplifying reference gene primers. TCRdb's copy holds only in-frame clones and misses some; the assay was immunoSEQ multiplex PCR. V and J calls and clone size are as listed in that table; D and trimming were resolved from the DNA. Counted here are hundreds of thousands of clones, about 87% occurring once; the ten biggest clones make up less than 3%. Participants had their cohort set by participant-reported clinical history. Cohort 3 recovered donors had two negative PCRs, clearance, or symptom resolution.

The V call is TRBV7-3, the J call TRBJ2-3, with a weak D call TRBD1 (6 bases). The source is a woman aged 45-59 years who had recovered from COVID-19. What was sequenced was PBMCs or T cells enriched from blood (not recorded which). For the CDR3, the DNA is TGTGCCAGCAGCTTAAACAGGGCCACAGATACGCAGTATTTT. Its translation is CASSLNRATDTQYF.